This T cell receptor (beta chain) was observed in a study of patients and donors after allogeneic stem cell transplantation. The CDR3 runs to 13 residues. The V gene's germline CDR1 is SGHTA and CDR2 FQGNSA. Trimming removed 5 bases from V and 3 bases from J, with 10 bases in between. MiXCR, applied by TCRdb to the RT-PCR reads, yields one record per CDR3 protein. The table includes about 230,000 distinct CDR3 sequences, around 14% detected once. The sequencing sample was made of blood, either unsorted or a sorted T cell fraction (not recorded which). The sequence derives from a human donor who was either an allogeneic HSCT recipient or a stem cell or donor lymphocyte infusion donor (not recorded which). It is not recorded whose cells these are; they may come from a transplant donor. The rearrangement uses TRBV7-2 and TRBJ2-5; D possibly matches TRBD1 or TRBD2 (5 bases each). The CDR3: CASSTGPEETQYF. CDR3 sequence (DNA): TGTGCCAGCAGCACGGGACCCGAAGAGACCCAGTACTTC.